This TCR beta chain was captured by sequencing in a study of blood T cell repertoires in COVID-19. As for the study in general: Collection of acute and convalescent COVID-19 samples took place in the United States, Italy and Spain.

The CDR3 totals 15 residues. The ends were cut back, 2 bases at V and 4 bases at J, with 12 bases in the middle. Germline CDR1 MNHEY, CDR2 SVGAGI. How the authors handled the data: Using reference gene primer amplification, nucleated cell counts were estimated. Method: immunoSEQ multiplex PCR; TCRdb's copy keeps in-frame clones and lacks some. That table gives V, J and clone size, and the DNA gave D and trimming. The data show around 190,000 clones, around 84% seen once. Each participant's cohort was designated according to participant-reported clinical history. Each recovered donor of Cohort 3 presented with two negative PCRs, clearance, or symptom resolution.

The chain joins TRBV6-5 to TRBJ1-5; D gene unclear. The TCR sequence derives from a woman younger than 45 who had recovered from COVID-19. The sample was PBMCs or T cells enriched from blood (not recorded which). Written as DNA, the CDR3 is TGTGCCAGCAGTTACCGGAGTAATACTAATCAGCCCCAGCATTTT. It codes for CASSYRSNTNQPQHF.